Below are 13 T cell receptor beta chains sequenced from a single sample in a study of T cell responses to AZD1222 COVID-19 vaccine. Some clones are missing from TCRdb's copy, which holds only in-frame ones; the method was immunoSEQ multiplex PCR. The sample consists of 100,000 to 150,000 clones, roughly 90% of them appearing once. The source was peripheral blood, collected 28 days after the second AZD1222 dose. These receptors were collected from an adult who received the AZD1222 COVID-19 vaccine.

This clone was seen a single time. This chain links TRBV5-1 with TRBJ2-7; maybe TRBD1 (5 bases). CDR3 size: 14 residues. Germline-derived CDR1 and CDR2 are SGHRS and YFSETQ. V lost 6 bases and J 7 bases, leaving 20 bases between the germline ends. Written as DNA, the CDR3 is TGCGCCAGCACCCCTAGGCAGGGTTGGGTGGAGCAGTACTTC. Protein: CASTPRQGWVEQYF.

CDR3 DNA sequence: TGTGCCAGCACCCTGAGTCTAGCGAGTGAGCAGTTCTTC. It codes for CASTLSLASEQFF. This chain links TRBV12-3 or TRBV12-4 with TRBJ2-1, with D perhaps TRBD2 (6 bases). Deletions cut 7 bases from V and 9 bases from J, with 16 bases between. The CDR3 length is 13 residues.

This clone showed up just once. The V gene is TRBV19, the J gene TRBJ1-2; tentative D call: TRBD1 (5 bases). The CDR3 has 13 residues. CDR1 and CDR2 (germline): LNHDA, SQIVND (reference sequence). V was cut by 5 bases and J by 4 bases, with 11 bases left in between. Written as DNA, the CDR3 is TGTGCCAGTAGTCGGACGGACATCTATGGCTACACCTTC. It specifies CASSRTDIYGYTF.

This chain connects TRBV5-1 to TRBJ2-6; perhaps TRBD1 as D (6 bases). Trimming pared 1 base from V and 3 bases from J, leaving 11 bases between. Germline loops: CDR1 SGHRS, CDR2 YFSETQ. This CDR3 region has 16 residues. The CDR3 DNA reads TGCGCCAGCAGCTTGAGTTGGGGGCGTGGGGCCAACGTCCTGACTTTC. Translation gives CASSLSWGRGANVLTF. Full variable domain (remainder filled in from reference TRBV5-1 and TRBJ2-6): KAGVTQTPRYLIKTRGQQVTLSCSPISGHRSVSWYQQTPGQGLQFLFEYFSETQRNKGNFPGRFSGRQFSNSRSEMNVSTLELGDSALYLCASSLSWGRGANVLTFGAGSRLTVL.

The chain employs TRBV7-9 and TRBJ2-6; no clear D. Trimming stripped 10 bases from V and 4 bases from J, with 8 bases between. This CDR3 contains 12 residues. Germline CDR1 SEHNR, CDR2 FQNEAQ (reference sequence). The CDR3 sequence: CATNGGANVLTF. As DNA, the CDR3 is TGTGCCACCAACGGAGGGGCCAACGTCCTGACTTTC. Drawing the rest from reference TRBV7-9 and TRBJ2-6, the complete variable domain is DTGVSQNPRHKITKRGQNVTFRCDPISEHNRLYWYRQTLGQGPEFLTYFQNEAQLEKSRLLSDRFSAERPKGSFSTLEIQRTEQGDSAMYLCATNGGANVLTFGAGSRLTVL.

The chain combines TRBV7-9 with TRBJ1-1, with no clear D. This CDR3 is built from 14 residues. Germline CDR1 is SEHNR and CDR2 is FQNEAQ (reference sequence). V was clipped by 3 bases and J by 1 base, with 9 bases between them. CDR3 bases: TGTGCCAGCAGCTTGAGGATTTCGAACACTGAAGCTTTCTTT. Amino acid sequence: CASSLRISNTEAFF.

CDR3 sequence reads: CASNPIAGGYNEQFF. The CDR3 DNA is TGTGCCAGCAACCCGATAGCGGGAGGATACAATGAGCAGTTCTTC. This chain uses TRBV9 with TRBJ2-1; 10 bases fit TRBD2. The CDR3 extends over 15 amino acids. The germline gives CDR1 SGDLS, CDR2 YYNGEE. The junction had 7 bases not matched to a gene; V was cut back by 6 bases and J by 4 bases.

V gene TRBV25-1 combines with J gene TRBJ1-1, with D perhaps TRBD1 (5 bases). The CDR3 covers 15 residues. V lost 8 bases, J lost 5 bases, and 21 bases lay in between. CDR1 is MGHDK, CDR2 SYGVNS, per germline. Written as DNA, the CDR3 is TGTGCCAGCCGTGGACATAGGTGGAGGTGGACTGAAGCTTTCTTT. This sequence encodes CASRGHRWRWTEAFF.

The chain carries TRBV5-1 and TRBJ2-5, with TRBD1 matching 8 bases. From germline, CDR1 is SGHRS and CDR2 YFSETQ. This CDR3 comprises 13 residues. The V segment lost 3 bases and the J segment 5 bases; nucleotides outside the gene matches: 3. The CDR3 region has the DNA TGCGCCAGCAGCTGGCAGGGGGCGGAGACCCAGTACTTC. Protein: CASSWQGAETQYF. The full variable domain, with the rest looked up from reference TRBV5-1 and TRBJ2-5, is KAGVTQTPRYLIKTRGQQVTLSCSPISGHRSVSWYQQTPGQGLQFLFEYFSETQRNKGNFPGRFSGRQFSNSRSEMNVSTLELGDSALYLCASSWQGAETQYFGPGTRLLVL.

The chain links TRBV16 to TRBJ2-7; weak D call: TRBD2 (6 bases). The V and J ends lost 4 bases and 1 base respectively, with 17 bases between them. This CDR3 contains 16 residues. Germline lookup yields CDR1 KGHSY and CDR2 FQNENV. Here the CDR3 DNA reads TGTGCCAGCAGCCCCTCCGTTATGCGGGGATCCTACGAGCAGTACTTC. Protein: CASSPSVMRGSYEQYF.

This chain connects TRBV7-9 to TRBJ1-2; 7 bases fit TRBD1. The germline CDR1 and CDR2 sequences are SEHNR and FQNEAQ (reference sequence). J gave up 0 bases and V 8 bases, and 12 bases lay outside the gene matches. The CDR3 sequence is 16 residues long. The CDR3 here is CASGYLGQATNYGYTF. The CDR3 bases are TGTGCCAGCGGATACCTAGGACAGGCCACTAACTATGGCTACACCTTC.

The CDR3 reads CSVGHTNTGELFF. The CDR3 nucleotides read TGCAGCGTGGGACATACGAACACCGGGGAGCTGTTTTTT. The chain links TRBV29-1 to TRBJ2-2, with a possible D match to TRBD1 (6 bases). The CDR3 consists of 13 residues. CDR1 and CDR2 from the germline V gene are SQVTM and ANQGSEA. The germline V and J ends were trimmed by 6 bases and 0 bases, with 8 bases remaining between them.

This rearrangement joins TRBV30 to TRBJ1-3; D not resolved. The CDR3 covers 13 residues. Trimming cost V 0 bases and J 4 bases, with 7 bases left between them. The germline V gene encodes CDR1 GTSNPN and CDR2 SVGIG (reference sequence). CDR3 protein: CAWSVRGGNTIYF. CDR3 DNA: TGTGCCTGGAGTGTACGGGGAGGAAACACCATATATTTT.